A selection of T cell receptor beta chains follows, all from one sample in a study of T cells in Graves' hyperthyroidism and ophthalmopathy. TCRdb fed the multiplex PCR reads into MiXCR, producing one record per CDR3 protein. The table lists about 590,000 distinct CDR3 sequences, around 16% of them singletons. The sample taken for sequencing was blood. The receptors originated from a woman in her twenties or thirties with Graves' hyperthyroidism. CDR3s include the opening cysteine and the closing phenylalanine or tryptophan. Fields, in order: CDR3 protein, CDR3 DNA, D gene, V gene, clone size, J gene. The D gene is left open where the match is weak. Size tells how often a clone was seen (once, few, many) or the class of an expanded clone, and some rows leave it out.

CASSKSPTGMVGYTF | TGTGCCAGCAGCAAAAGTCCGACAGGGATGGTAGGCTACACCTTC | TRBD1 | TRBV11-2 | many | TRBJ1-2
CASNLEGLNQPQHF | TGTGCCAGCAACTTAGAGGGATTAAATCAGCCCCAGCATTTT | - | TRBV28 | many | TRBJ1-5
CASSLQESSYEQYF | TGTGCCAGCAGCTTACAGGAAAGCTCCTACGAGCAGTACTTC | - | TRBV11-1 | few | TRBJ2-7
CAISEHQDRVNQPQHF | TGTGCCATCAGTGAGCATCAGGACAGGGTAAATCAGCCCCAGCATTTT | TRBD1 | TRBV10-3 | few | TRBJ1-5
CASSQVTNRDEQYF | TGCGCCAGCAGCCAAGTAACAAATCGCGACGAGCAGTACTTC | - | TRBV4-1 | many | TRBJ2-7
CSASPRASGNTGELFF | TGCAGTGCTAGCCCCCGGGCTAGCGGGAACACCGGGGAGCTGTTTTTT | TRBD2 | TRBV20-1 | few | TRBJ2-2
CASSVAGEGRYNEQFF | TGTGCCAGCAGCGTCGCGGGGGAGGGCCGCTACAATGAGCAGTTCTTC | TRBD2 | TRBV9 | few | TRBJ2-1
CASSSGIAGGYEQYF | TGTGCCAGCAGCTCCGGGATAGCGGGAGGATACGAGCAGTACTTC | TRBD2 | TRBV7-2 | many | TRBJ2-7
CASSDRTSDTGELFF | TGTGCCAGCAGTGATCGGACTAGCGACACCGGGGAGCTGTTTTTT | TRBD2 | TRBV6-1 | few | TRBJ2-2
CAWSPSRLLAGRSYEQYF | TGTGCCTGGAGTCCATCGCGGCTGCTAGCGGGACGCTCCTACGAGCAGTACTTC | TRBD2 | TRBV30 | many | TRBJ2-7
CASRDRGLTDTQYF | TGTGCCAGTAGAGACAGGGGGCTAACAGATACGCAGTATTTT | TRBD1 | TRBV19 | few | TRBJ2-3
CASLDRDYEQYF | TGCGCCAGCCTGGACAGGGACTACGAGCAGTACTTC | TRBD1 | TRBV10-2 | - | TRBJ2-7
CASSPLGTENTEAFF | TGTGCCAGCTCACCATTAGGGACGGAGAACACTGAAGCTTTCTTT | - | TRBV18 | many | TRBJ1-1
CAWSVPGSNYGYTF | TGTGCCTGGAGTGTACCCGGGTCCAACTATGGCTACACCTTC | - | TRBV30 | many | TRBJ1-2